This T cell receptor beta chain emerged from a study of T cell responses to AZD1222 COVID-19 vaccine. Study-wide points: The study identified only 6 or 7 AZD1222 recipients as seropositive at baseline. Most donors were white British, females outnumbered males, and clonal diversity was possibly underestimated. Recipients of two AZD1222 doses showed rising Spike-specific TCR breadth and depth. The study sampled repertoires only after the peak T cell response.

Assay used: immunoSEQ multiplex PCR; TCRdb lists only in-frame clones, some missing. The sample has tens of thousands of clones; roughly 90% are singletons. On this clone: Its matching antigen is unknown.

The CDR3 contains 16 residues. Germline V gives CDR1 SGHNT, CDR2 YYREEE (reference sequence). Deletions cut 4 bases from V and 0 bases from J, with 13 bases between. The chain employs TRBV5-4 and TRBJ2-2; D unresolved. Material: peripheral blood, obtained 28 days after the second AZD1222 dose. The source is an adult who received the AZD1222 COVID-19 vaccine. In nucleotides, the CDR3 is TGTGCCAGCAGCCCCTTGGGCCCCGCGAACACCGGGGAGCTGTTTTTT. Translated: CASSPLGPANTGELFF.